These T cell receptor beta chains were read from a single sample in a study of cytomegalovirus exposure and HLA in healthy donors. Measured with immunoSEQ multiplex PCR; TCRdb has only the in-frame clones, and not every one. This table holds more than 90,000 clones. The specimen was PBMCs. These receptors were collected from a man aged 30-40 years in good health and CMV-seronegative. The CDR3 runs from the conserved cysteine through the conserved F or W. Fields, in order: J gene, V gene, D gene, CDR3 DNA, CDR3 protein. D genes are given only for firm matches.

j_gene: TRBJ2-3
v_gene: TRBV5-1
d_gene: TRBD2
CDR3nt: TGCGCCAGCAGCCTTGGACTAGCGGGGCCGGATGATACGCAGTATTTT
CDR3aa: CASSLGLAGPDDTQYF

j_gene: TRBJ1-5
v_gene: TRBV19
d_gene: .
CDR3nt: TGTGCCAGTAGCCTCCGGACTGCGTCTAGCAATCAGCCCCAGCATTTT
CDR3aa: CASSLRTASSNQPQHF

j_gene: TRBJ2-5
v_gene: TRBV19
d_gene: TRBD2
CDR3nt: TGTGCCAGTAGTTCCACGAAGCGGGGCGGGGAGACCCAGTACTTC
CDR3aa: CASSSTKRGGETQYF

j_gene: TRBJ1-4
v_gene: TRBV5-6
d_gene: .
CDR3nt: TGTGCCAGCAGCTTTGCGGCCGGTGGAAGAGGAAATGAAAAACTGTTTTTT
CDR3aa: CASSFAAGGRGNEKLFF

j_gene: TRBJ2-5
v_gene: TRBV7-8
d_gene: .
CDR3nt: TGTGCCAGCACCTCCCGGGGGGACATGAAGACCCAGTACTTC
CDR3aa: CASTSRGDMKTQYF

j_gene: TRBJ2-5
v_gene: TRBV2
d_gene: .
CDR3nt: TGTGCCAGCAGCCAACAGTACTTC
CDR3aa: CASSQQYF

j_gene: TRBJ1-2
v_gene: TRBV18
d_gene: .
CDR3nt: TGTGCCAGCTCCAGCTTACGGGGGGATGGCTACACCTTC
CDR3aa: CASSSLRGDGYTF

j_gene: TRBJ2-7
v_gene: TRBV5-1
d_gene: TRBD1
CDR3nt: TGCGCCAGCAGCTCCACAGGGGGCGCCGGCTACGAGCAGTACTTC
CDR3aa: CASSSTGGAGYEQYF

j_gene: TRBJ2-5
v_gene: TRBV5-1
d_gene: TRBD2
CDR3nt: TGCGCCAGCAGCTTGGGGTGGCGGGGGGACAAAGAGACCCAGTACTTC
CDR3aa: CASSLGWRGDKETQYF

j_gene: TRBJ2-3
v_gene: TRBV11-1
d_gene: TRBD1
CDR3nt: TGTGCCAGCAGCTCAAGACGGGACAGGGGGGATACGCAGTATTTT
CDR3aa: CASSSRRDRGDTQYF

j_gene: TRBJ2-1
v_gene: TRBV7-2
d_gene: TRBD2
CDR3nt: TGTGCCAGCAGTTTCCCGGCTAGCGGGGGCCAATCCTACAATGAGCAGTTCTTC
CDR3aa: CASSFPASGGQSYNEQFF

j_gene: TRBJ2-7
v_gene: TRBV11-2
d_gene: .
CDR3nt: TGTGCCAGCAGCCCATTGAACTTTGGCGAGCAGTACTTC
CDR3aa: CASSPLNFGEQYF

j_gene: TRBJ2-4
v_gene: TRBV28
d_gene: .
CDR3nt: TGTGCCAGCATCGAGCGGGGCGTCGGGACACCCCAGAAAAACATTCAGTACTTC
CDR3aa: CASIERGVGTPQKNIQYF

j_gene: TRBJ2-3
v_gene: TRBV6-1
d_gene: TRBD1
CDR3nt: TGTGCCAGCGGTGAAAGGCAGGGGGCAGGTACTACAGATACGCAGTATTTT
CDR3aa: CASGERQGAGTTDTQYF

j_gene: TRBJ2-5
v_gene: TRBV5-1
d_gene: .
CDR3nt: TGCGCCAGCAGCTTGGACACAGGGGGGGGAGAGACCCAGTACTTC
CDR3aa: CASSLDTGGGETQYF

j_gene: TRBJ2-2
v_gene: TRBV5-1
d_gene: TRBD1
CDR3nt: TGCGCCAGCAGCAGGGGACAGTTGGACACCGGGGAGCTGTTTTTT
CDR3aa: CASSRGQLDTGELFF

j_gene: TRBJ2-3
v_gene: TRBV19
d_gene: .
CDR3nt: TGTGCCAGTAGTTCCGTTGATAGTTTAGATACGCAGTATTTT
CDR3aa: CASSSVDSLDTQYF

j_gene: TRBJ1-5
v_gene: TRBV4-1
d_gene: .
CDR3nt: TGCGCCAGCAGCCAACCGGACTATAGCAATCAGCCCCAGCATTTT
CDR3aa: CASSQPDYSNQPQHF

j_gene: TRBJ2-3
v_gene: TRBV27
d_gene: TRBD1
CDR3nt: TGTGCCAGCAGTTACGGGACAGGGGGCGGCACAGATACGCAGTATTTT
CDR3aa: CASSYGTGGGTDTQYF

j_gene: TRBJ2-1
v_gene: TRBV5-4
d_gene: TRBD2
CDR3nt: TGTGCCAGCAGCCACTTGACTAGCGGGGCCCCCACGAGTGAGCAGTTCTTC
CDR3aa: CASSHLTSGAPTSEQFF

j_gene: TRBJ1-2
v_gene: TRBV5-4
d_gene: .
CDR3nt: TGTGCCAGCAGCTTAAGCGGGGCCCGTTATGGCTACACCTTC
CDR3aa: CASSLSGARYGYTF

j_gene: TRBJ2-1
v_gene: TRBV2
d_gene: TRBD1
CDR3nt: TGTGCCAGCAGTAGTGAAGGGGGACAGAACAATGAGCAGTTCTTC
CDR3aa: CASSSEGGQNNEQFF

j_gene: TRBJ2-7
v_gene: TRBV19
d_gene: TRBD1
CDR3nt: TGTGCCAGTAGTAGGGACAGGGCGACCTACGAGCAGTACTTC
CDR3aa: CASSRDRATYEQYF

j_gene: TRBJ1-1
v_gene: TRBV6-1
d_gene: .
CDR3nt: TGTGCCAGTCTTCGGAGGTCGGACACTGAAGCTTTCTTT
CDR3aa: CASLRRSDTEAFF

j_gene: TRBJ1-2
v_gene: TRBV19
d_gene: TRBD1
CDR3nt: TGTGCCAGTAGACCCTTGGGGACAGCGTATGGCTACACCTTC
CDR3aa: CASRPLGTAYGYTF

j_gene: TRBJ2-3
v_gene: TRBV7-2
d_gene: TRBD2
CDR3nt: TGTGCCAGCAGCCCCGGAAGCGGGGTGACAGATACGCAGTATTTT
CDR3aa: CASSPGSGVTDTQYF

j_gene: TRBJ2-1
v_gene: TRBV4-3
d_gene: TRBD1
CDR3nt: TGCGCCAGCAGCCAACGTACAGGGGACAATGAGCAGTTCTTC
CDR3aa: CASSQRTGDNEQFF

j_gene: TRBJ2-3
v_gene: TRBV6-1
d_gene: TRBD1
CDR3nt: TGTGCCAGCAGTGAAGCGGGCAGGGGGCTGTATACGCAGTATTTT
CDR3aa: CASSEAGRGLYTQYF

j_gene: TRBJ1-1
v_gene: TRBV6-5
d_gene: .
CDR3nt: TGTGCCAGCAGGAGGACGGACTTCACTGAAGCTTTCTTT
CDR3aa: CASRRTDFTEAFF

j_gene: TRBJ2-3
v_gene: TRBV6-1
d_gene: TRBD2
CDR3nt: TGTGCCAGCAGTGAGGGACTAGCGGGCACAGATACGCAGTATTTT
CDR3aa: CASSEGLAGTDTQYF

j_gene: TRBJ2-1
v_gene: TRBV4-3
d_gene: .
CDR3nt: TGCGCCAGCAGCCAAGATGCGGATAATGAGCAGTTCTTC
CDR3aa: CASSQDADNEQFF

j_gene: TRBJ1-5
v_gene: TRBV4-2
d_gene: TRBD1
CDR3nt: TGTGCCAGCAGCCCGGGACAGGGGTTTGATCGCAATCAGCCCCAGCATTTT
CDR3aa: CASSPGQGFDRNQPQHF

j_gene: TRBJ1-2
v_gene: TRBV5-5
d_gene: .
CDR3nt: TGTGCCAGCAGCTTTCCTGGGGAGACGGGCTACACCTTC
CDR3aa: CASSFPGETGYTF

j_gene: TRBJ1-1
v_gene: TRBV5-1
d_gene: TRBD1
CDR3nt: TGCGCCAGCAGCAGGACAGGGGGCCCGGGGACTGAAGCTTTCTTT
CDR3aa: CASSRTGGPGTEAFF

j_gene: TRBJ1-1
v_gene: TRBV6-5
d_gene: .
CDR3nt: TGTGCCAGCACCGACTGGGGGGGGTCGAACACTGAAGCTTTCTTT
CDR3aa: CASTDWGGSNTEAFF

j_gene: TRBJ2-7
v_gene: TRBV30
d_gene: .
CDR3nt: TGTGCCTGGAGTGTTTACACTAGAAGAAGCTTC
CDR3aa: CAWSVYTRRSF

j_gene: TRBJ1-1
v_gene: TRBV7-7
d_gene: .
CDR3nt: TGTGCCAGCAGCTTCTCCAGGAACACTGAAGCTTTCTTT
CDR3aa: CASSFSRNTEAFF

j_gene: TRBJ1-1
v_gene: TRBV11-2
d_gene: .
CDR3nt: TGTGCCAGTAGGGCCAGGGGCTCTGAAGCTTTCTTT
CDR3aa: CASRARGSEAFF

j_gene: TRBJ2-7
v_gene: TRBV2
d_gene: .
CDR3nt: TGTGCCAGCAGCCCCTTCATACTTACTTACGAGCAGTACTTC
CDR3aa: CASSPFILTYEQYF

j_gene: TRBJ1-2
v_gene: TRBV2
d_gene: .
CDR3nt: TGTGCCAGCATCCCGGGAGTTTATGGCTACACCTTC
CDR3aa: CASIPGVYGYTF

j_gene: TRBJ2-1
v_gene: TRBV7-8
d_gene: .
CDR3nt: TGTGCCAGCAGCTTAGCGCTGGGAGAGGCCCCCTACAATGAGCAGTTCTTC
CDR3aa: CASSLALGEAPYNEQFF

j_gene: TRBJ1-4
v_gene: TRBV4-2
d_gene: .
CDR3nt: TGTGCCAGCAGGCGAAACAGGGTCGGGGATGAAAAACTGTTTTTT
CDR3aa: CASRRNRVGDEKLFF

j_gene: TRBJ1-6
v_gene: TRBV19
d_gene: .
CDR3nt: TGTGCCAGTAGTATAGGACAGTATAATTCACCCCTCCACTTT
CDR3aa: CASSIGQYNSPLHF

j_gene: TRBJ2-3
v_gene: TRBV13
d_gene: TRBD2
CDR3nt: TGTGCCAGCAGCCCAAGCGGGACTAGCGGGGCATGGGATACGCAGTATTTT
CDR3aa: CASSPSGTSGAWDTQYF

j_gene: TRBJ1-4
v_gene: TRBV18
d_gene: TRBD1
CDR3nt: TGTGCCAGCCGAGTGACAGGGGGTAATGAAAAACTGTTTTTT
CDR3aa: CASRVTGGNEKLFF

j_gene: TRBJ1-2
v_gene: TRBV5-4
d_gene: TRBD1
CDR3nt: TGTGCCAGCAGCTCCGGACAGGGGGATGGCTACACCTTC
CDR3aa: CASSSGQGDGYTF

j_gene: TRBJ2-7
v_gene: TRBV6-5
d_gene: .
CDR3nt: TGTGCCAGCAGTTACCTCCCGGGAGAGCAGTACTTC
CDR3aa: CASSYLPGEQYF

j_gene: TRBJ2-2
v_gene: TRBV23-1
d_gene: .
CDR3nt: TGCGCCAGCAGTCAACTGTACGGGGTCGCTCCCGGGGAGCTGTTTTTT
CDR3aa: CASSQLYGVAPGELFF

j_gene: TRBJ1-4
v_gene: TRBV6-6
d_gene: .
CDR3nt: TGTGCCAGCAGTTATGGGGCAGGGAAGGAAAAACTGTTTTTT
CDR3aa: CASSYGAGKEKLFF